This TCR beta chain was retrieved from a study of T cells in localized non-small cell lung cancer. Some clones are missing from TCRdb's copy, which holds only in-frame ones; the method was immunoSEQ multiplex PCR. Found here are tens of thousands of clones, about 87% of them singletons; the top ten hold about 15%. In germline, CDR1 is SGHRS, CDR2 YFSETQ. The CDR3 has 18 residues. Trimming at V came to 3 bases and at J to 2 bases, leaving 11 bases not matched to a gene. The sample consisted of peripheral blood, taken before any cancer treatment. The rearrangement links TRBV5-1 to TRBJ1-4; 9 bases match TRBD1. This TCR was recovered from a man between 35 and 75 years old with stage I squamous cell lung carcinoma. The CDR3 loop is CASSYFPGQGLTNEKLFF. The CDR3 DNA follows: TGCGCCAGCAGCTATTTCCCGGGACAGGGTTTGACTAATGAAAAACTGTTTTTT.